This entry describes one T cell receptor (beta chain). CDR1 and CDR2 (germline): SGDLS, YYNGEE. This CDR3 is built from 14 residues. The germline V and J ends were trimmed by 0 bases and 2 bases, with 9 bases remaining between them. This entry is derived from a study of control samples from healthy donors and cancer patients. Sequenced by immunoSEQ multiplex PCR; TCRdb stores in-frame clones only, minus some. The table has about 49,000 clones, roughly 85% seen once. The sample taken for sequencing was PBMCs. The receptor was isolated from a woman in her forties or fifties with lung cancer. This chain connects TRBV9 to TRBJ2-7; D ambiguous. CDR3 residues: CASSVATPAYEQYF. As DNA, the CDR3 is TGTGCCAGCAGCGTAGCAACGCCGGCCTACGAGCAGTACTTC.